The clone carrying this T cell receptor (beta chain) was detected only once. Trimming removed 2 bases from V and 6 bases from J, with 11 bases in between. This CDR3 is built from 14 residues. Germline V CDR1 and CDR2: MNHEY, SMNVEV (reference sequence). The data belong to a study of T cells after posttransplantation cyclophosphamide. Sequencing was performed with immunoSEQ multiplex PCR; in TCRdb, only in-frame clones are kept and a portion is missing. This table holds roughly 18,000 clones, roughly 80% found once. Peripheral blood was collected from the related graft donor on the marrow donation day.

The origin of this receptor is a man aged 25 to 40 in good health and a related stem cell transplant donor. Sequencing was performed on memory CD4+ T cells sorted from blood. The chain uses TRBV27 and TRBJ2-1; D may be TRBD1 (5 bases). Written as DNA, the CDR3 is TGTGCCAGCAGTTTACAAAGACAGCTCAATGAGCAGTTCTTC. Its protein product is CASSLQRQLNEQFF.